This T cell receptor beta chain was obtained from a study of cytomegalovirus exposure and HLA in healthy donors (dated by TCRdb to between 2016 and 2019). Turning to the overall study: An earlier analysis of some 600 of the donors reported about 260 Gb of sequence data and 117 million unique TCR beta sequences obtained from about 200 million T cells. Roughly 300 gigabases of sequencing data and 70 million to 85 million unique TCR sequences were included in an early release covering around 600 HLA-typed donors. Of the roughly 420 genotyped donors, over 80% were placed in the genetic ancestry cluster associated with self-reported Caucasian donors. The study aimed to test whether cataloging public T cell receptors could reveal signatures of past pathogen exposure. Using immunosequencing, the study profiled T cell repertoires from approximately 700 subjects and related those repertoires to cytomegalovirus serostatus. Besides the first cohort of around 700 subjects, a separate validation cohort made up of 120 different subjects was used. To predict cytomegalovirus infection status, the study combined high-throughput TCR immunosequencing, statistical association of individual TCRs with disease status, and machine learning. In a later analysis, previously published TCR beta repertoires from several hundred donors were re-analyzed and high-resolution HLA genotyping was added so that TCR occurrence patterns could be studied. Rather than using new phenotypic data, the later analysis identified candidate immune exposures from TCR beta sequences and from how often those sequences occurred across donors. To decide whether each TCR beta V gene segment behaved as functional or pseudogenic, an earlier analysis of fewer than 750 of the donors relied on high-throughput TCR beta sequencing. Donor age, sex, ethnicity and CMV serostatus were compiled alongside the repertoire data. In a later genetic analysis, genome-wide SNP genotypes for about 55% of the roughly 700 donors were used, and that subset was treated as a discovery cohort. All discovery cohort repertoires had been generated using a single sequencing platform. Class I and class II HLA loci were covered by the typing at four-digit resolution. Typing coverage varied by locus: roughly 629-640 donors for A, B, C, DRB1 and DQB1; more than 500 for DQA1; 600 to 610 for DPA1; around 450 for DPB1. Roughly 5 DR-DQ haplotypes were handled as single units for association and clustering because linkage in the cohort was strong. Among around 400 genotyped donors of the cohort, an average of approximately 230,000 unique TCR beta nucleotide sequences were sequenced per donor, around 18% of them non-productive. Study-wide conclusions, independent of this receptor: Only TCR beta chains were sequenced in this cohort, and the absence of alpha or paired-chain data limited detectable features. An earlier analysis of approximately 540 of the donors showed that most TCR beta V segments appeared in productive rearrangements either about 90% or about 30% of the time, which broadly matched IMGT annotations. In a later genetic analysis, fewer N-insertions in productive TCRs were reported among donors in an Asian-associated ancestry cluster than the roughly 710-donor mean. Correlated functional status among segregating V segments might reflect linkage disequilibrium, but an unknown experimental factor could not be ruled out. In a later analysis, HLA-associated TCR beta chains showed more clonal expansion and lower generation probabilities than non-associated chains that were equally common. In vitro tests confirmed that a few of the cytomegalovirus-associated TCR beta chains recognize cytomegalovirus antigens. Immune exposure information for the cohort was limited to CMV serostatus. In a later genetic analysis, a missense DCLRE1C variant was associated with V-gene and J-gene trimming of TCR beta chains, and the association was replicated in an independent cohort. A cluster of highly shared sequence variants was judged likely to represent a technical artifact of the sequencing pipeline. Some IMGT-functional V segments, including TRBV6-2 and TRBV6-3, could not be told apart with the 87-base-pair reads, so those segments were excluded. Specific HLA alleles were associated with more than 15,000 TCR beta sequences at a false discovery rate of 0.05 in a later analysis. HLA typing was unavailable for some donors at each locus, so association tests used only the typed subset. Sequencing depth was assumed to be roughly uniform across donors in the presence/absence analyses, though that assumption may not hold. The classifier was reported to diagnose cytomegalovirus status with high specificity and sensitivity in both the original and validation cohorts. The authors suggested that the approach could potentially be generalized to other disease states and immunological phenotypes. Most TCR sequences were seen in very few donors, while some public TCRs were found in many individuals. According to a later analysis, most CMV-associated TCR beta chains appeared to be HLA-restricted, and the HLA associations seemed to be driven largely by CMV exposure. In a later analysis, the rate of TCR association differed among HLA loci, with DRB1 alleles having the most associated TCRs and HLA-C alleles having the fewest. In the study, around 150 TCR beta chains were listed as associated with cytomegalovirus. A further reported finding was that TCR beta sequences accurately predicted the HLA-A and HLA-B alleles for most subjects in the first cohort. When HLA alleles, especially DR and DQ, strongly co-occurred, TCR associations were difficult to assign to individual alleles. According to a later analysis, parvovirus B19, influenza, CMV and Epstein-Barr virus appeared linked to several top co-occurrence clusters. Because counts were too low, fewer than 20 rarely observed V segments, including chromosome 9 orphons, were excluded from the earlier analysis of around 590 of the donors.

The cohort was made up of 500 to 800 healthy bone marrow donors. At the time of sampling, all cohort members were nominally healthy, though unrecorded immune exposures were likely present. The donor tested CMV seropositive and was one of the 289 seropositive cohort members. Every donor gave a peripheral blood sample, and the peripheral blood mononuclear cells from that sample were used for TCR beta sequencing. Genomic DNA was extracted from the blood cell samples with the Qiagen DNeasy Blood Extraction Kit. Details on this clone: The target of this receptor is not known. Base qualities were left out, and no much larger clone turns up one base away.

Receptor amplification or capture employed the immunoSEQ multiplex PCR assay. For the multiplex PCR, a mixture combining 60 forward primers for TCR Vbeta segments and 13 reverse primers for TCR Jbeta segments was used. A multiplex PCR assay on genomic DNA amplified the CDR3 region of rearranged TCR beta genes. Amplified TCR beta libraries were sequenced as 87-base-pair reads on the Illumina HiSeq System. For the original study's pipeline: In a later analysis, about 80 million unique TCR beta chains were counted across the approximately 640 repertoires, and roughly 11 million of these chains were shared by at least two donors. A nearest-neighbor algorithm error-corrected the raw reads and collapsed the reads into unique sequences, merging closely related sequences to remove PCR and sequencing errors. To assign V, D and J gene segments, CDR3 sequences were aligned to IMGT reference sequences. For a sequence to be retained, a match of at least six nucleotides to both a V gene segment and a J gene segment was required. Rearrangements were classified as productive when the CDR3 lacked stop codons and remained in frame with V and J, and all other rearrangements were classified as non-productive. Following IMGT convention, CDR3 was defined as the stretch from the second conserved V-encoded cysteine up to the conserved J-encoded phenylalanine. In an earlier analysis of just under 600 of the donors, sequences lacking an unambiguous match to a single V gene segment were excluded. An earlier analysis of 587 of the donors called V segments functional above 56.7% productive rearrangements and segregating when the between-donor standard deviation exceeded 5%. A statistical classification framework was built for diagnosing cytomegalovirus status from the catalog of TCR beta chain sequences. In a later analysis, TCR nucleotide sequences were compared against IMGT/GENE-DB human TR gene sequences so that V and J genes could be assigned. A later analysis assigned CDR3 sequences and most-parsimonious VDJ recombination scenarios with the TCRdist pipeline. In a later analysis, each TCR beta chain was defined by its CDR3 amino acid sequence together with its V-gene family, and reads without a unique V-gene family were excluded. As a way to deal with suspected cross-contamination and a sequencing artifact, a later analysis dropped 450 to 600 nucleotide sequences that were highly shared and had low generation probability. In a later analysis, a clonal expansion index for each public chain was calculated from normalized within-repertoire ranks of inferred template counts. In a later analysis, generation probabilities were computed with a VDJ recombination model fitted to out-of-frame rearrangements, and the resulting probabilities were checked against IGoR. In a later analysis, TCR-TCR, TCR-HLA and TCR-CMV co-occurrence was scored with hypergeometric tests, and a repertoire-size bias correction was applied to TCR pairs. In a later analysis, false discovery rates were estimated by permuting HLA or CMV assignments 20 times. In a later analysis, co-occurring TCRs were grouped using DBSCAN, with TCRdist sequence similarity added in when clustering inside HLA-allele-positive subsets. For co-occurrence clustering, repertoires with fewer than 30,000 or more than 120,000 public chains were excluded, along with roughly 5 repertoires with anomalous nucleotide sharing. The immuneACCESS repertoire file appears here via TCRdb, limited to in-frame rearrangements. These files lack a portion of the clones; in checked studies, under half of the deficit traces to unresolved V genes, and the cause of the others is not known. The V and J calls and clone size come from that table; D and trimming were worked out from the DNA. Recorded for this sample are 130,000 to 150,000 clones; 82% of them occurred a single time. The top ten constitute about 5% of the sample.

CDR3 length: 11 amino acids, cysteine to phenylalanine. Only CDR3 DNA remains: 33 bases, in frame from the first base. The trim is 11 bases for V and 1 base for J, with a gap of 9 bases between the germline ends. CDR1 and CDR2 are read off the germline V gene as ENHRY and SYGVKD. The sequencing input was PBMCs. The chain links TRBV10-3 with TRBJ2-7, with no D gene named confidently. This TCR came from a man between 25 and 39 years old in good health and CMV-seropositive. CDR3 protein: CASGWSYEQYF. The sequenced DNA: TGTGCCTCCGGTTGGTCCTACGAGCAGTACTTC.